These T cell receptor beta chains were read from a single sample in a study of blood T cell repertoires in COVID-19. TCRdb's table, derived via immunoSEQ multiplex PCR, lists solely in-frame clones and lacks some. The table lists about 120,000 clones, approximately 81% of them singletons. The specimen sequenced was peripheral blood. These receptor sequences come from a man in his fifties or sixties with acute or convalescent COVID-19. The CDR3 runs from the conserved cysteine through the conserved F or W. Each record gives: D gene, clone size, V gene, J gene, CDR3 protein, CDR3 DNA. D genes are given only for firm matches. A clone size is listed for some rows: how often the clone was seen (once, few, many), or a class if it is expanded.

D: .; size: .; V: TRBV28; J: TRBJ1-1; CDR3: CASSSTGYTEAFF; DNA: TGTGCCAGCAGTTCAACAGGGTACACTGAAGCTTTCTTT
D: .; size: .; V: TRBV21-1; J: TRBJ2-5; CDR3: CASSKERLGETQYF; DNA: TGTGCCAGCAGCAAAGAGCGACTTGGGGAGACCCAGTACTTC
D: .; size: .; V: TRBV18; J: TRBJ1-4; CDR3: CASSPGLTNEKLFF; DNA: TGTGCCAGCTCACCAGGGCTAACTAATGAAAAACTGTTTTTT
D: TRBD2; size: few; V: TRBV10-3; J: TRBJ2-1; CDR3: CAISDASGRANYNEQFF; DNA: TGTGCCATCAGTGACGCTAGCGGGAGGGCGAACTACAATGAGCAGTTCTTC
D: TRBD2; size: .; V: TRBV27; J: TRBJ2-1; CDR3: CASASSGRGNEQFF; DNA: TGTGCCAGCGCTTCTAGCGGGAGGGGTAATGAGCAGTTCTTC
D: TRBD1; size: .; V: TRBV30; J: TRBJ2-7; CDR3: CAWRSSRDSTYEQYF; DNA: TGTGCCTGGAGGTCAAGCCGGGACAGCACCTACGAGCAGTACTTC
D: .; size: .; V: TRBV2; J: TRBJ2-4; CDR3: CASSVPNGDKDIAKNIQYF; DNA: TGTGCCAGCAGTGTCCCCAACGGGGACAAAGACATAGCCAAAAACATTCAGTACTTC
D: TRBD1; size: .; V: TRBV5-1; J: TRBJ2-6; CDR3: CASSRDRGSGANVLTF; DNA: TGCGCCAGCAGCAGGGACAGGGGCTCTGGGGCCAACGTCCTGACTTTC
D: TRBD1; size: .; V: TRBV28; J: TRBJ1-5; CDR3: CASSTSGQGLNQPQHF; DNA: TGTGCCAGCAGTACCTCGGGACAGGGTCTCAATCAGCCCCAGCATTTT
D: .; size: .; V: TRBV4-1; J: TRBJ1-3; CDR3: CASSQAGNSGNTIYF; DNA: TGCGCCAGCAGCCAAGCCGGGAACTCTGGAAACACCATATATTTT
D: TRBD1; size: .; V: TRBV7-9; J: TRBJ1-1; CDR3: CASSAQGVDTEAFF; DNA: TGTGCCAGCAGCGCCCAGGGGGTGGACACTGAAGCTTTCTTT
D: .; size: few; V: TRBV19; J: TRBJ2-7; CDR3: CASRNRDSSSYEQYF; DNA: TGTGCCAGTAGGAACCGGGACTCTAGCTCCTACGAGCAGTACTTC
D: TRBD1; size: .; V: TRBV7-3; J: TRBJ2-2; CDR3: CASSPRDRHTGELFF; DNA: TGTGCCAGCAGCCCCCGGGACAGACACACCGGGGAGCTGTTTTTT